Each of the 3 T cell receptor beta chains below was sequenced from the same sample in a study of cytomegalovirus exposure and HLA in healthy donors. Use of 60 Vbeta and 13 Jbeta primers characterized the PCR. TCRdb keeps only in-frame clones here, not all; method: immunoSEQ multiplex PCR. The sample holds around 150,000 clones, roughly 78% seen once. The sample consisted of PBMCs. These receptors all stem from a man between 35 and 55 years old in good health and CMV-seronegative.

A single count supports this clone. V is TRBV2 and J is TRBJ2-3; D possibly corresponds to TRBD2 (6 bases). V lost 7 bases and J 0 bases, leaving 11 bases between the germline ends. CDR1 and CDR2 from the germline V gene are SNHLY and FYNNEI. The CDR3 has 14 amino acids. Written as DNA, the CDR3 is TGTGCCAGCAATCGGGACTCCAGCACAGATACGCAGTATTTT. Translating gives CASNRDSSTDTQYF.

This chain connects TRBV28 to TRBJ2-3; 7 positions match TRBD2. Germline loops: CDR1 MDHEN, CDR2 SYDVKM. The CDR3 length is 17 residues. V lost 5 bases, J lost 4 bases, and 15 bases stayed unmatched. CDR3 in DNA: TGTGCCAGCAGTCCCCAGAGGCGGGAGTTAGGGGCAGATACGCAGTATTTT. It yields the protein CASSPQRRELGADTQYF.

The chain has TRBV5-4 and TRBJ2-7, with D perhaps TRBD1 (5 bases). This CDR3 is built from 13 residues. The germline V gene has CDR1 SGHNT and CDR2 YYREEE (reference sequence). Trimming pared 2 bases from V and 1 base from J, leaving 7 bases between. The CDR3 here is CASSFAGSYEQYF. CDR3 in DNA: TGTGCCAGCAGCTTCGCAGGGTCCTACGAGCAGTACTTC.